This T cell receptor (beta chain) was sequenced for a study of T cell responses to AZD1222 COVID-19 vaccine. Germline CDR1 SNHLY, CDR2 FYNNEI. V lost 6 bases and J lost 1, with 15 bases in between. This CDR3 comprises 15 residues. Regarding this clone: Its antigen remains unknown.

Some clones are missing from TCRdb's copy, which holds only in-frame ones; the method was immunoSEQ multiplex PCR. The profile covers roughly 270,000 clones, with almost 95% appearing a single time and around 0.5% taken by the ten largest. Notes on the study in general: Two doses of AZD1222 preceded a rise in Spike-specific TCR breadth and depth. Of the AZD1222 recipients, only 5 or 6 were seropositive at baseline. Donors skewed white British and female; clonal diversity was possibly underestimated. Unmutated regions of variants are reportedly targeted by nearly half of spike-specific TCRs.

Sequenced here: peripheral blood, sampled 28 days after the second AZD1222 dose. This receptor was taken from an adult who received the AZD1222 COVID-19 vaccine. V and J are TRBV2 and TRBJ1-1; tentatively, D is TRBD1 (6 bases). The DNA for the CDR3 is TGTGCCAGCAGGCCCACAGGGTTGGCGAACACTGAAGCTTTCTTT. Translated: CASRPTGLANTEAFF.